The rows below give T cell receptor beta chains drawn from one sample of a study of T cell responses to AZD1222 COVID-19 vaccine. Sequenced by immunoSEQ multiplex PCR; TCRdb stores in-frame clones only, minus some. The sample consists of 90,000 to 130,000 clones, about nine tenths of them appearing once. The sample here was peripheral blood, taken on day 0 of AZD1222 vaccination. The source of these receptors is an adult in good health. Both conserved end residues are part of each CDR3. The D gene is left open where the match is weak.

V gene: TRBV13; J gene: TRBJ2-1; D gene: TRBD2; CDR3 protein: CASSLGLADYNEQFF
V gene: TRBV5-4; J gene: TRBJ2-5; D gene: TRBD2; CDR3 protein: CASSLVARGGRETQYF
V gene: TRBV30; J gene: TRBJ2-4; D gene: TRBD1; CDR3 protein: CAFRPGQLAKNIQYF
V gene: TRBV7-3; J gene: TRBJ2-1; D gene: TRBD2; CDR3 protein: CASSLTGLAGGYNEQFF
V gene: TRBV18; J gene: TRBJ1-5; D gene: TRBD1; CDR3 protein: CASSPGTDPSNQPQHF
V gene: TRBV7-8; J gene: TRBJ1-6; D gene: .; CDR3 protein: CASSLMNSPLHF
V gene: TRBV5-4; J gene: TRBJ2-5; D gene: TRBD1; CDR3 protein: CASSLYRGETQYF
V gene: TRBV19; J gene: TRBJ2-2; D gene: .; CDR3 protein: CASRRAQGSGELFF
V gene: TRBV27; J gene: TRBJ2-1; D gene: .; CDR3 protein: CASSTRKHNEQFF
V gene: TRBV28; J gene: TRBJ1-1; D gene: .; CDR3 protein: CASSSYRNEAFF
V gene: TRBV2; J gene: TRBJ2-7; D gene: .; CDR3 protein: CASMGNSYEQYF
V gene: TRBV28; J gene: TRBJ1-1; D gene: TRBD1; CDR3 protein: CASTPTGGRLYTEAFF
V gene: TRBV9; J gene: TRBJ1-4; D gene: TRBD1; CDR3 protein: CASSTTGVNEKLFF
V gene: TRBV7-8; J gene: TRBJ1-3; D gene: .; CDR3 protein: CASSSSRGGTGDDTIYF
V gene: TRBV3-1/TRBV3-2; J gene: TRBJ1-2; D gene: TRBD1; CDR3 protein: CASSQYDTGEGYTF
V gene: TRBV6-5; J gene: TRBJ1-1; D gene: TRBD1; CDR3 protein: CASGQGLNTEAFF
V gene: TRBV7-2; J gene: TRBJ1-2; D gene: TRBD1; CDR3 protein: CASSLESRGDYGYTF
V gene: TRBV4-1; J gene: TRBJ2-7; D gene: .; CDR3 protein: CASSQGASYEQYF
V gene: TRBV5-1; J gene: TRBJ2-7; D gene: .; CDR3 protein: CASSLVIQGASSYEQYF
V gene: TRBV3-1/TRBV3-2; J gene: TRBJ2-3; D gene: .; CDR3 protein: CASSQGRGRLGGDTQYF
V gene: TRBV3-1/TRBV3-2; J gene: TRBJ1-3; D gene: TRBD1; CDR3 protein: CASSQSNRRDRGNTIYF
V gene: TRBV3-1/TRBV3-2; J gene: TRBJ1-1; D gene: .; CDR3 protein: CASSRGGSTEAFF
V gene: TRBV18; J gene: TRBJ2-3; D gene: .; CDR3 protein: CASSPQAGTDTQYF
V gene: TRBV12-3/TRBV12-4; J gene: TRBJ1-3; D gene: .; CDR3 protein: CASRIGNTIYF
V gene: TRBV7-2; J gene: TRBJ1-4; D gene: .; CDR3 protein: CASSLTGGRKLFF
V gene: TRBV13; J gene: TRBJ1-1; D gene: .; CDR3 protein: CASSRGNEAFF
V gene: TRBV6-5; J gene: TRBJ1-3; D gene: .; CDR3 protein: CASSNGGYGNTIYF
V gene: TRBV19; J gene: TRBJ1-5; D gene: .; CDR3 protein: CASSIKTTSNQPQHF
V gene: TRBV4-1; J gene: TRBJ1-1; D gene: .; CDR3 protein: CASSHPRQSREAFF
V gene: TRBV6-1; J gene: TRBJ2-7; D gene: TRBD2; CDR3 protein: CASSDGSGGSYEQYF
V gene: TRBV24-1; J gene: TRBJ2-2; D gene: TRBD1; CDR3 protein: CATSGLQGAAGELFF
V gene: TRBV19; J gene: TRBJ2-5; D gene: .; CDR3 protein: CASSWGSQETQYF
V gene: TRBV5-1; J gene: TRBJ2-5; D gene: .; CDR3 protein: CASSGGWGAGETQYF
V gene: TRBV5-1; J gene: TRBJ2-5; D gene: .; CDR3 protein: CASSFTGGSETQYF
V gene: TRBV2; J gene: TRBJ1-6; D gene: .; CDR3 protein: CASSSTAGHNSPLHF
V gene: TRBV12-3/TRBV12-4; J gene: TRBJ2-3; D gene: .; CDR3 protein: CASTAGSHTQYF
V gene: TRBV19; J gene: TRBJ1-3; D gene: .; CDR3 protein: CASNSGGSLGNTIYF
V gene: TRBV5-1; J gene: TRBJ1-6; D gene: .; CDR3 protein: CASSTESANNSPLHF
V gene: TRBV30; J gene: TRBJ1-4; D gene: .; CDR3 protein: CAWSDRRGEKLFF
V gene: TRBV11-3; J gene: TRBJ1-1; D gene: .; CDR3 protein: CASSNYGGRVTEAFF
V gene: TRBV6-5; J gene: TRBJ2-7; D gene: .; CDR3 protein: CASSYSGGVYEQYF
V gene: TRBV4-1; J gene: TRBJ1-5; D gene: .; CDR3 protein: CASSQVATGHNQPQHF
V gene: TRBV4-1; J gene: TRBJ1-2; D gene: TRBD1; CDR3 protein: CASSQTGRGNGYTF
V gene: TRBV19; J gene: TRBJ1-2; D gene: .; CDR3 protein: CASSIGTIYGYTF
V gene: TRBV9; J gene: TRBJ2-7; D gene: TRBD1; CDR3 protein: CASSTGQGAYEQYF
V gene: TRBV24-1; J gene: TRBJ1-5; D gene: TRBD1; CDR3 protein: CATSGGDRGRYQPQHF
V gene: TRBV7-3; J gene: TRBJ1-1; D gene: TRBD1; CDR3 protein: CASSLTTGVATEAFF
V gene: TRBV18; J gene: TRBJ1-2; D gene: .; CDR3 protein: CASSTNDYGYTF
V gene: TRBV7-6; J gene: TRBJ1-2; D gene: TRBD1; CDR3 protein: CASSYDRGGGYTF
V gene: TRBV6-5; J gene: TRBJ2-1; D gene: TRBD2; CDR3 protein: CASSSTSGGRGEQFF
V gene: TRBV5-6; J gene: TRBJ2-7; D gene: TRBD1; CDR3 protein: CASSSGQGVSDEQYF
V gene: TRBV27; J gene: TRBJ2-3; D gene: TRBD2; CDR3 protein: CASRRTSGGTDTQYF